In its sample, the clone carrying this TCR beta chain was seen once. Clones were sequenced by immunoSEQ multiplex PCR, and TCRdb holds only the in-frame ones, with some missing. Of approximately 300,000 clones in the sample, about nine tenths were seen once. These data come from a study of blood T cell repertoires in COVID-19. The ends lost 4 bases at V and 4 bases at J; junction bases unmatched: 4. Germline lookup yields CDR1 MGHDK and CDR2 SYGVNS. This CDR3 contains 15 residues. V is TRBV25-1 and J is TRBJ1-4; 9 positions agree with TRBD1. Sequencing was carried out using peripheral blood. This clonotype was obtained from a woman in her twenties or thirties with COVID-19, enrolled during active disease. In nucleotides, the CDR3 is TGTGCCAGCAGTGGTCCGGGACAGGGTAATGAAAAACTGTTTTTT. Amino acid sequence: CASSGPGQGNEKLFF.